These 7 T cell receptor beta chains were all obtained from the same sample, sequenced in a study of human versus mouse CDR3 diversity and MHC coevolution. This table comes from immunoSEQ multiplex PCR, and its TCRdb copy is limited to in-frame clones, with some not included. The sample holds 75,000 to 90,000 clones, just over 90% seen once. The material sequenced was naive CD4+ T cells from blood. This sample's subset: CD45RO-negative CD62L-positive naive CD4 T cells. Receptors were obtained from a person aged 25 to 75 in good health.

For this clone: Within the sample, other DNA sequences also encode this same CDR3. The CDR3 loop is CASSRQGTNQPQHF. CDR3 bases: TGTGCCAGCAGTCGACAGGGCACCAATCAGCCCCAGCATTTT. The chain is built from TRBV6-1 and TRBJ1-5, with TRBD1 identical over 7 bases. Per the germline V gene, CDR1 is MNHNS and CDR2 is SASEGT. The CDR3 covers 14 residues. With 5 bases clipped from V and 3 bases from J, the junction kept 4 bases outside the gene matches.

This clone was picked up one time. V gene TRBV19 combines with J gene TRBJ1-1; TRBD1 aligns across 8 bases. The CDR3 totals 12 residues. Germline V lookup: CDR1 LNHDA, CDR2 SQIVND (reference sequence). V shed 6 bases and J 10 bases; nucleotides not matched to a gene: 7. In DNA, the CDR3 is TGTGCCAGTAGCCAGGGGGCGAACGGAGCTTTCTTT. It yields the protein CASSQGANGAFF. Looking up the rest from reference TRBV19 and TRBJ1-1 gives the full variable domain: DGGITQSPKYLFRKEGQNVTLSCEQNLNHDAMYWYRQDPGQGLRLIYYSQIVNDFQKGDIAEGYSVSREKKESFPLTVTSAQKNPTAFYLCASSQGANGAFFGQGTRLTVV.

CDR3 region: CASSLLTAGISYEQYF. CDR3 coding DNA: TGTGCCAGCAGTTTATTAACAGCGGGGATCTCCTACGAGCAGTACTTC. This chain connects TRBV27 to TRBJ2-5; the match to TRBD2 covers 7 bases. The closer fit of TRBJ2-7 to the DNA end suggests the J call may be wrong. This CDR3 has 16 amino acids. Per germline, CDR1 MNHEY and CDR2 SMNVEV (reference sequence).

The chain joins TRBV19 to TRBJ2-7; TRBD2 aligns across 14 bases. Trimming cost V 5 bases and J 4 bases; bases outside gene matches: 10. CDR1 LNHDA and CDR2 SQIVND come from the germline V gene (reference sequence). This CDR3 spans 17 amino acids. CDR3 protein: CASSPGLAGEGRYEQYF. DNA for the CDR3: TGTGCCAGTAGTCCGGGACTAGCGGGAGAGGGACGGTACGAGCAGTACTTC.

The chain combines TRBV7-6 with TRBJ2-6; D not certain. The germline V gene has CDR1 SGHVS and CDR2 FNYEAQ. Trimming removed 1 base at V and 0 bases at J, with 10 bases between. CDR3 size: 17 residues. CDR3 DNA: TGTGCCAGCAGCTTAGGGCAGGCGCGCTCTGGGGCCAACGTCCTGACTTTC. Amino acid sequence: CASSLGQARSGANVLTF. Drawing the rest from reference TRBV7-6 and TRBJ2-6, the complete variable domain is GAGVSQSPRYKVTKRGQDVALRCDPISGHVSLYWYRQALGQGPEFLTYFNYEAQQDKSGLPNDRFSAERPEGSISTLTIQRTEQRDSAMYRCASSLGQARSGANVLTFGAGSRLTVL.

This chain links TRBV19 with TRBJ2-3; a possible D gene is TRBD2 (6 bases). Germline CDR1 reads LNHDA; CDR2 reads SQIVND (reference sequence). The V and J ends lost 10 bases and 5 bases respectively, with 10 bases between them. CDR3 size: 11 residues. CDR3 sequence reads: CATEGGDTQYF. CDR3 in DNA: TGTGCCACGGAGGGCGGAGATACGCAGTATTTT. Full variable domain (rest looked up from reference TRBV19 and TRBJ2-3): DGGITQSPKYLFRKEGQNVTLSCEQNLNHDAMYWYRQDPGQGLRLIYYSQIVNDFQKGDIAEGYSVSREKKESFPLTVTSAQKNPTAFYLCATEGGDTQYFGPGTRLTVL.

The V and J genes are TRBV7-2 and TRBJ2-3; no clear D. The CDR3 covers 17 residues. Trimming removed 0 bases at V and 2 bases at J, with 15 bases between. Germline values: CDR1 SGHTA, CDR2 FQGNSA. CDR3 DNA: TGTGCCAGCAGCTTAGCGGTTCTACCACGTTACACAGATACGCAGTATTTT. Amino acids: CASSLAVLPRYTDTQYF.